These T cell receptor beta chains were read from a single sample in a study of cytomegalovirus exposure and HLA in healthy donors. Data came from immunoSEQ multiplex PCR; TCRdb stores just in-frame clones and leaves some out. The profile covers roughly 330,000 clones, with about 85% appearing a single time and over 1% taken by the ten largest. Sequencing used PBMCs. These TCRs come from a young woman in good health and CMV-seropositive. Each CDR3 is given with its conserved first and last residue. The D gene is left open where the match is weak. Size tells how often a clone was seen (once, few, many) or the class of an expanded clone, and some rows leave it out.

abundance	d_gene	v_gene	j_gene	CDR3aa	CDR3nt
NA	TRBD1	TRBV5-6	TRBJ1-2	CASSSGTGNRYGGYTF	TGTGCCAGCAGCTCCGGGACAGGGAACCGGTATGGGGGCTACACCTTC
NA	NA	TRBV4-3	TRBJ2-3	CASSQGGRGLDTQYF	TGCGCCAGCAGCCAAGGGGGGCGGGGTCTAGATACGCAGTATTTT
NA	NA	TRBV11-1	TRBJ2-7	CASEARFSYEQYF	TGTGCCAGCGAGGCCAGGTTCTCCTACGAGCAGTACTTC
NA	NA	TRBV2	TRBJ2-1	CASSEVGFNEQFF	TGTGCCAGCAGTGAAGTGGGATTCAATGAGCAGTTCTTC
NA	NA	TRBV16	TRBJ1-4	CASSQSTANNEKLFF	TGTGCCAGCAGCCAATCGACAGCCAATAATGAAAAACTGTTTTTT
NA	TRBD2	TRBV5-1	TRBJ2-6	CASSLDGQLAGVEGANVLTF	TGCGCCAGCAGCTTGGACGGACAACTAGCGGGAGTTGAAGGGGCCAACGTCCTGACTTTC
once	NA	TRBV12-5	TRBJ1-5	CASGRGWGQPQHF	TGTGCTAGTGGTCGAGGTTGGGGGCAGCCCCAGCATTTT
NA	NA	TRBV12-5	TRBJ2-5	CASMADAETQYF	TGTGCTAGTATGGCGGACGCGGAGACCCAGTACTTC
NA	NA	TRBV30	TRBJ2-7	CAWSSGGSSYEQYF	TGTGCCTGGAGTTCCGGGGGCAGCTCCTACGAGCAGTACTTC
NA	NA	TRBV19	TRBJ2-1	CASSATLVNEQFF	TGTGCCAGTAGTGCCACGCTAGTCAATGAGCAGTTCTTC
NA	NA	TRBV13	TRBJ2-7	CASSLGFTGATSYEQYF	TGTGCCAGCAGCTTAGGCTTTACCGGGGCAACCTCCTACGAGCAGTACTTC